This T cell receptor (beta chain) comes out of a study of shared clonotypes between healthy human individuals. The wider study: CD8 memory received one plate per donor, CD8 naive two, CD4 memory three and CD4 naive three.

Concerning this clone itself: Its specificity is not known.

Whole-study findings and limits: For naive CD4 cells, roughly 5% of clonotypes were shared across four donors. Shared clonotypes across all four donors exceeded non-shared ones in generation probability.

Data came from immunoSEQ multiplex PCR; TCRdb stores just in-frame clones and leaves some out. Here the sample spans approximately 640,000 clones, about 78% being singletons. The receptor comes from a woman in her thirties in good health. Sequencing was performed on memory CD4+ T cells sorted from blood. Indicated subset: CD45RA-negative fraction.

In DNA, the CDR3 is TGTGCCAGTAGTAAGGACGGGTGGGGCGTAGGGACTGAAGCTTTCTTT. It is translated as CASSKDGWGVGTEAFF. The chain employs TRBV19 and TRBJ1-1, with D perhaps matching TRBD1 (5 bases). There are 16 residues in the CDR3. Germline V gene sequence: CDR1 LNHDA, CDR2 SQIVND (reference sequence). V was clipped by 4 bases and J by 5 bases, with 20 bases between them.